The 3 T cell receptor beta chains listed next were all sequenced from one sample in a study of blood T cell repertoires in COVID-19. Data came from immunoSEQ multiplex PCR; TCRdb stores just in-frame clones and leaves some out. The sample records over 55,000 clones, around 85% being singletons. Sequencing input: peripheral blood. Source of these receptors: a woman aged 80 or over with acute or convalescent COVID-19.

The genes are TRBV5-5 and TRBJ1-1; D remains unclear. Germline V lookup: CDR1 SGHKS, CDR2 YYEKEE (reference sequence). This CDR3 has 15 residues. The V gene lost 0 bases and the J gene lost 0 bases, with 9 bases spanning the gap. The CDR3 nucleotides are TGTGCCAGCAGCTTGGGAGGCAGCATGAACACTGAAGCTTTCTTT. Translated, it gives CASSLGGSMNTEAFF. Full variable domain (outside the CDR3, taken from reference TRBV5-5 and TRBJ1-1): DAGVTQSPTHLIKTRGQQVTLRCSPISGHKSVSWYQQVLGQGPQFIFQYYEKEERGRGNFPDRFSARQFPNYSSELNVNALLLGDSALYLCASSLGGSMNTEAFFGQGTRLTVV.

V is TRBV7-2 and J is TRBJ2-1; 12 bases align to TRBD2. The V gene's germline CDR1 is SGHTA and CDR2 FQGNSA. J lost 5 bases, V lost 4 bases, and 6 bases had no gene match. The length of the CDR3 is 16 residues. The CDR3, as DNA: TGTGCCAGCAGCTCTCTAGGACTAGCGGGACACAATGAGCAGTTCTTC. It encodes CASSSLGLAGHNEQFF.

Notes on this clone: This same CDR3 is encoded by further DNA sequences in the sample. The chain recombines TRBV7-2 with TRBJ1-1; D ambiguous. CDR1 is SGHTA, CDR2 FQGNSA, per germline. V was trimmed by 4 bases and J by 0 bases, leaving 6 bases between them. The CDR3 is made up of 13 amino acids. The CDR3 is CASSSQMNTEAFF. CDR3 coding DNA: TGTGCCAGCAGCTCGCAGATGAACACTGAAGCTTTCTTT.